This T cell receptor (beta chain) came from a study of blood T cell repertoires in COVID-19. Study context: The United States, Italy and Spain provided the acute and convalescent COVID-19 samples. The analysed material was cDNA or gDNA that came from T cells, B-cell-depleted T cells, or PBMCs.

Germline V gene data show CDR1 as MDHEN and CDR2 as SYDVKM. The V gene lost 4 bases and the J gene lost 9 bases, with 13 bases spanning the gap. The CDR3 consists of 13 residues. Profiling relied on immunoSEQ multiplex PCR, and the TCRdb table lists in-frame clones only, not all of them. This sample carries around 200,000 clones, roughly 84% of them seen once, and the ten largest clones take 18%. This clone came up once. Input material: peripheral blood. This clonotype was obtained from a person aged 70 to 85 with COVID-19, enrolled during active disease. V and J are TRBV28 and TRBJ1-5, with D perhaps TRBD1 (5 bases). The CDR3: CASSSGRTSPQHF. The CDR3 DNA reads as TGTGCCAGCAGTTCAGGGCGGACCTCGCCCCAGCATTTT.